This TCR beta chain was obtained from a study of cytomegalovirus exposure and HLA in healthy donors. Study-level results: The study found most TCR sequences rare, yet found some public TCRs in many donors. A reported reduction in N-insertions relative to the roughly 710-donor mean was seen in an Asian-associated ancestry cluster in a later analysis. Later on, a genetic analysis was performed. It linked a missense variant in DCLRE1C with V- and J-gene trimming of TCR beta.

Everyone who donated was a healthy bone marrow donor. Turning to this clone: As yet, its antigen is unknown.

V dropped 6 bases and J dropped 3; count of bases not matched to a gene: 6. The CDR3 covers 15 residues. CDR1 and CDR2 (germline): WSHSY, SAAADI. PCR amplification relied on 60 Vbeta primers (plus 13 Jbeta primers). Generated by immunoSEQ multiplex PCR, the TCRdb table keeps only in-frame clones and is missing some. The data hold almost 65,000 clones, with roughly 80% observed a single time. The chain has TRBV10-2 and TRBJ2-3, with 10 bases matching TRBD1. The sequencing input was PBMCs. This clonotype originated in a male donor in good health and CMV-seropositive. The CDR3 region is CASSRTGGVTDTQYF. Written as DNA, the CDR3 is TGCGCCAGCAGCCGGACAGGGGGTGTTACAGATACGCAGTATTTT.